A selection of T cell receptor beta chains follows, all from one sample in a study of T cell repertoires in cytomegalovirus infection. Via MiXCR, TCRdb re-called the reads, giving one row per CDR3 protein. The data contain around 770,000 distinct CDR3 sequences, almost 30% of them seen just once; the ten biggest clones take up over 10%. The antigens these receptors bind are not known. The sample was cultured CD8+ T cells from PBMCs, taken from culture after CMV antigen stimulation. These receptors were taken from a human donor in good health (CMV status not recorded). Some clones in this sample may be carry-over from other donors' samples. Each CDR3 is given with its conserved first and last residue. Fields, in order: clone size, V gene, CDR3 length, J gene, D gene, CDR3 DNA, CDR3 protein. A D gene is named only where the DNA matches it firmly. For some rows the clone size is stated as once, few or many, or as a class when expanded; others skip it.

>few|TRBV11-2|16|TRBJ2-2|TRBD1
TGTGCCAGCAGCTCCCGGACAGGGAGGACCACCGGGGAGCTGTTTTTT
CASSSRTGRTTGELFF
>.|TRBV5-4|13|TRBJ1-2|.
TGTGCCAGCAGCCCGGACAACCAGGATGGCTACACCTTC
CASSPDNQDGYTF
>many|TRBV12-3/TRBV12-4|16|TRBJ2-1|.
TGTGCCAGCAGTCCCCCCGGCGGAGGGGTGAGGAATGAGCAGTTCTTC
CASSPPGGGVRNEQFF
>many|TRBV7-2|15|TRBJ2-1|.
TGTGCCAGCATCAGAGGGGGGGGGGCCTACAATGAGCAGTTCTTC
CASIRGGGAYNEQFF
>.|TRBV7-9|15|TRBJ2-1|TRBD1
TGTGCCAGCAGCAAACAGGGGGCGCCGGACAATGAGCAGTTCTTC
CASSKQGAPDNEQFF
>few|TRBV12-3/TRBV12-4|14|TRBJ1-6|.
TGTGCCAGCAACCCCACGGGGGAGAATTCACCCCTCCACTTT
CASNPTGENSPLHF
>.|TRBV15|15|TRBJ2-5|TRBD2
TGTGCCACCAGCTCTAGCGGGGGAACCCAAGAGACCCAGTACTTC
CATSSSGGTQETQYF
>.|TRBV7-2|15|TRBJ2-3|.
TGTGCCAGCAGCTTAGCGGGGGCACCGCCTTATACGCAGTATTTT
CASSLAGAPPYTQYF
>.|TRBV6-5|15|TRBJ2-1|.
TGTGCCAGCAGCGGACTCGGTGGTGCTACGGGTGAGCAGTTCTTC
CASSGLGGATGEQFF
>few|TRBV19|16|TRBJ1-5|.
TGTGCCACCCGGAACCCTAACCTGGGCAGGGATCAGCCCCAGCATTTT
CATRNPNLGRDQPQHF
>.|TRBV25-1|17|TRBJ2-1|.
TGTGCCAGCAGTGAATATTATTCGGGCGTTGCCTACAATGAGCAGTTCTTC
CASSEYYSGVAYNEQFF
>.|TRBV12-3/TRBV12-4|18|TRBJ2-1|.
TGTGCCAGCAGTGTACCCTCCGGTCGGACACGCTCCTACAATGAGCAGTTCTTC
CASSVPSGRTRSYNEQFF
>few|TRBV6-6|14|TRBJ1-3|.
TGTGCCAGCAGTTACTCGTCGGGGGGAAACACCATATATTTT
CASSYSSGGNTIYF
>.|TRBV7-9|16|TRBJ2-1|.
TGTGCCAGCAGCCCAGTAGAGGGGGGGCACTACAATGAGCAGTTCTTC
CASSPVEGGHYNEQFF
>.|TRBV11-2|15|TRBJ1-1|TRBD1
TGTGCCAGCAGCCCTTGGAGACAGGGAGACACTGAAGCTTTCTTT
CASSPWRQGDTEAFF
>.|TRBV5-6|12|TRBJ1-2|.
TGTGCCAGCAGCCGTCTTGGGGATGGCTACACCTTC
CASSRLGDGYTF
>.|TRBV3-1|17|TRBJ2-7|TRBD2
TGTGCCAGCAGCCAAGATCGGCTAGCGGGGAACTCCTACGAGCAGTACTTC
CASSQDRLAGNSYEQYF
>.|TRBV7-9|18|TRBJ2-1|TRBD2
TGTGCCAGCAGTTCTGGACTAGCGGGGGGCTTTCGGAATAATGAGCAGTTCTTC
CASSSGLAGGFRNNEQFF
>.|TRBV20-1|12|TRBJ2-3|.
TGCAGTGCTAGAGATGGAACAGATACGCAGTATTTT
CSARDGTDTQYF
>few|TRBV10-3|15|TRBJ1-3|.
TGTGCCATCAGTGACCGGGACAAGAGTGGAAACACCATATATTTT
CAISDRDKSGNTIYF
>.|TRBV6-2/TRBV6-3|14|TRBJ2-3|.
TGTGCCAGCAGTTACTCCGAGGGGCCAGATACGCAGAATTTT
CASSYSEGPDTQNF
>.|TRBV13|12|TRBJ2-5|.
TGTGCCAGCAGCAAGGACGGAGAGACCCAGTACTTC
CASSKDGETQYF
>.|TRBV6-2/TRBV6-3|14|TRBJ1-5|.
TGTGCCAGCTCGGGGGAATATAGCAATCAGCCCCAGCATTTT
CASSGEYSNQPQHF
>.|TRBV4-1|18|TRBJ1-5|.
TGCGCCAGCAGCCAAGGATCCCCCAGAAGACAGGGCAATCAGCCCCAGCATTTT
CASSQGSPRRQGNQPQHF
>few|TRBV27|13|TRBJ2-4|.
TGTGCCAGCAGTTTAAACAGAGTGGACATTCAGTACTTC
CASSLNRVDIQYF
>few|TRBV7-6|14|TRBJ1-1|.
TGTGCCAGCAGCGGCGACAGCCAGAACACTGAAGCTTTCTTT
CASSGDSQNTEAFF
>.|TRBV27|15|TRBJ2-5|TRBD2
TGTGCCAGCAGTTTATCTTGGCGGGGGCAAGAGACCCAGTACTTC
CASSLSWRGQETQYF
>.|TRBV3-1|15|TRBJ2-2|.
TGTGCCAGCAGTCTGGAGCCCCTCGGCACCGGGGAGCTGTTTTTT
CASSLEPLGTGELFF
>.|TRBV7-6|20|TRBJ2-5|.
TGTGCCAGCAGCCACCCGACAGGGTTGAGCGGGGGCGCCTCCCAAGAGACCCAGTACTTC
CASSHPTGLSGGASQETQYF
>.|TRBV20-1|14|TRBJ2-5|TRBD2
TGCAGTGCTAGAGCGGGCCGGGGTCGGGAGGCCCAGTACTTC
CSARAGRGREAQYF
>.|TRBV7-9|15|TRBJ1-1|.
TGTGCCAGCGGCCGAGCTCGGACTATGAACACTGAAGCTTTCTTT
CASGRARTMNTEAFF
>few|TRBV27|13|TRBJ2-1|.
TGTGCCAGCAGTTTACTGGGAAGGGATGAGCAGTTCTTC
CASSLLGRDEQFF
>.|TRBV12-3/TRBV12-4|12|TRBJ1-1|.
TGTGCCAGCAATCGGGCCTACGGTGAAGCTTTCTTT
CASNRAYGEAFF
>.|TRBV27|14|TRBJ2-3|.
TGTGCCAGCAGTTTAACGGGGTGGCCAGATACGCAGTATTTT
CASSLTGWPDTQYF
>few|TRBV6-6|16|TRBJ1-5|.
TGTGCCAGCAGTTATGGGCGCCCAAATGAGAATCAGCCCCAGCATTTT
CASSYGRPNENQPQHF
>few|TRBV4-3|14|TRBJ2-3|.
TGCGCCAGCAGCCAACGCACGGTTGGGGATACGCAGTATTTT
CASSQRTVGDTQYF
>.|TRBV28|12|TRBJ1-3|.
TGTGCCAGCAGTCCCCCCGAGGACACCATATATTTT
CASSPPEDTIYF
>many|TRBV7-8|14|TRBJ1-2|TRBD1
TGTGCCAGCAGCGGAGGGACAGGGGTACGTGGCTACACCTTC
CASSGGTGVRGYTF
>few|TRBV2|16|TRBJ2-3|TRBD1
TGTGCCAGCAGTCTATGGACAGGGGCCAGCACAGATACGCAGTATTTT
CASSLWTGASTDTQYF
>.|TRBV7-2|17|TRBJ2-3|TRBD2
TGTGCCAGCAGCCGCGTTTCGAGCGGGGGACCCACAGATACGCAGTATTTT
CASSRVSSGGPTDTQYF
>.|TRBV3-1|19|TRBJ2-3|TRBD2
TGTGCCAGCAGCCAAGATCGGGCTAGCGGCACAGTGGTGGCAGATACGCAGTATTTT
CASSQDRASGTVVADTQYF
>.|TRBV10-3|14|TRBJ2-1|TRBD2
TGTGCCGTCCTAGCGGGGGCGGCCTACAATGAGCAGTTCTTC
CAVLAGAAYNEQFF
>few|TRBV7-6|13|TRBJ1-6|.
TGTGCCAGCAGCCCCCCGGGAATTACTCCCCTCCACTTT
CASSPPGITPLHF
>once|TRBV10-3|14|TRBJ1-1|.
TGTGCCATCAGTGATGTAGGCCGGGACACTGAAGCTTTCTTT
CAISDVGRDTEAFF
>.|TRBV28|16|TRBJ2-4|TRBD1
TGTGCCAGCAGTCCAGGACAGGAGATTTACAAAAACATTCAGTACTTC
CASSPGQEIYKNIQYF